The entry that follows covers one T cell receptor beta chain sequence. Its antigen is unknown. The sample originates from a study of T cell clonotyping in hematopoietic cell transplantation. Study-level findings and limits: Graft donor and pretransplant recipient Inverse Simpson Index values predicted broader posttransplant TCR diversity. Few recipient clonotypes overlapped donors; over 97% were de novo at given depth. CD4 and CD8 repertoire contributions could not be separated without sorting.

The assay was immunoSEQ multiplex PCR, and TCRdb's table has in-frame clones only and misses some. The sample holds 17,000 or so clones, about 71% seen once. Input material: peripheral blood mononuclear cells. The sequence was obtained from a woman in her sixties in good health. Some clones in this sample may be carry-over from other donors' samples.

The CDR3 loop is CASSRQVNTEAFF. DNA for the CDR3: TGTGCCAGCAGCAGACAGGTGAACACTGAAGCTTTCTTT. The chain couples TRBV6-6 to TRBJ1-1; TRBD1 might be the D (6 bases). In germline, CDR1 is MNHNY, CDR2 SVGAGI (reference sequence). CDR3 length: 13 residues. Trimming removed 6 bases at V and 0 bases at J, with 8 bases between.